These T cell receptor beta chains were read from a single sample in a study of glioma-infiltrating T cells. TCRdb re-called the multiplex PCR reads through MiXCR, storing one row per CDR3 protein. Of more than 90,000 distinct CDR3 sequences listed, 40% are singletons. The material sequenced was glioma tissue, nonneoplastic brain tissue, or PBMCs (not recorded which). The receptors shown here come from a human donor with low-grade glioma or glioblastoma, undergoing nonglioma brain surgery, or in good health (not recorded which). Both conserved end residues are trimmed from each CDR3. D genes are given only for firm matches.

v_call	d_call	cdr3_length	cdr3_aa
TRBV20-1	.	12	GATRGLGNSPLH
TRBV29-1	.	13	SVEDDSLNNYGYT
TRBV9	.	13	ASSVVERATDTQY
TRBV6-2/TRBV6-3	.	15	ASSYFGGKPLNTEAF
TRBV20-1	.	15	SARPRWGGPSGNTIY
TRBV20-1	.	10	SARRGQETQY
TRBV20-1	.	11	IARETGASVLT
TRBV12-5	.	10	ASGLSYNEQF
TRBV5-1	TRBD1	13	ASSSTNGQGGGYT
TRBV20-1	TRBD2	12	SGLGLEADNEQF
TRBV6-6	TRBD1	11	ASRTGSSYEQY
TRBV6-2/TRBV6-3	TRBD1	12	ASSRQGTGETQY
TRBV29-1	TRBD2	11	SADGLGMETQY
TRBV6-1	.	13	AGRRDSGMDTEAF
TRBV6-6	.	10	ASVGQNTEAF
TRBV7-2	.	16	ASSPLLPAGGKSNEAF
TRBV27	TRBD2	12	ASRASGGTKEQY
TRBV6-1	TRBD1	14	ASSGVDRANPDTQY
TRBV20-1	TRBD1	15	SARFAGQGAGTDTQY
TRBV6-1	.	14	ASRTGTWRRTDTQY
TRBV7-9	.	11	ASSLPGANEQF
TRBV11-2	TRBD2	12	ASSVSSGGETQY
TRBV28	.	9	ARQTNEKLF
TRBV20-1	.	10	SAGTSAYELY
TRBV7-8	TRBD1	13	ASRPRTGVRDGYT
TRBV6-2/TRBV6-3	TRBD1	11	ASRAGQGLSYT
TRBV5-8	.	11	ASSRTALTEAF
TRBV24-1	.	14	ATSITRETSNQPQH
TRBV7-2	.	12	ASSLAQDIYGYT
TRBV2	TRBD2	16	ASSTIYPEREGHYTQY
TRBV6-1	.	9	VSRAADTQY
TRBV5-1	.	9	VSSSTYEQY
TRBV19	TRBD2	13	ASTTSGGGQETQY
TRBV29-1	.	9	SVVWGETQY
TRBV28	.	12	ASSLTGLPFEAF
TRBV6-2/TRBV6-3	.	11	ASSFGEQETQY
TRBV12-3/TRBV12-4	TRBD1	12	ASSLRGQGAHAF
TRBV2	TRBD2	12	ASSETGTSSLRF
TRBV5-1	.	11	ASREGVVYGYT
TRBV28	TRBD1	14	ASSLPQGAWNQPQH